Below, 13 T cell receptor beta chains from the same sample are listed, as sequenced in a study of T-cell reconstitution after alpha-beta-depleted transplantation in children. Unique molecular identifiers were incorporated into the prepared TCRbeta library. TCRdb reprocessed the PCR reads with MiXCR, giving one entry per CDR3 protein. The top ten clones hold roughly 2.6% of a sample with some 240,000 distinct CDR3 sequences, about 12% of them seen once. Source: PBMCs from the stem cell graft donor, taken from the stem cell graft. The receptors derive from a human donor who donated a stem cell graft to a child with acute lymphoblastic leukemia.

The chain employs TRBV30 and TRBJ2-1; TRBD2 matches 10 bases. The V segment lost 0 bases and the J segment 14 bases; nucleotides outside the gene matches: 10. Looked up from germline, CDR1 is GTSNPN and CDR2 is SVGIG (reference sequence). CDR3 length: 14 residues. The chain's CDR3 is CAWSVRLAGEGEFF. Written as DNA, the CDR3 is TGTGCCTGGAGTGTACGCCTAGCGGGAGAAGGGGAGTTCTTC. Drawing the rest from reference TRBV30 and TRBJ2-1, the complete variable domain is SQTIHQWPATLVQPVGSPLSLECTVEGTSNPNLYWYRQAAGRGLQLLFYSVGIGQISSEVPQNLSASRPQDRQFILSSKKLLLSDSGFYLCAWSVRLAGEGEFFGPGTRLTVL.

This clonotype has at least ten counts. V is TRBV20-1 and J is TRBJ1-1, with D possibly TRBD1 on 5 matching bases. Germline V gene data show CDR1 as DFQATT and CDR2 as SNEGSKA (reference sequence). The V end lost 4 bases, the J end lost 0 bases, and 6 bases lay between the germline ends. This CDR3 has 12 amino acids. CDR3 loop: CSATTVNTEAFF. DNA of the CDR3: TGCAGTGCTACGACAGTGAACACTGAAGCTTTCTTT.

This clonotype occurred many times. The genes are TRBV6-1 and TRBJ1-1; 8 positions match TRBD1. Losses at the gene ends were 10 bases for V and 8 bases for J; bases not matched to a gene: 18. In germline, CDR1 is MNHNS, CDR2 SASEGT. This CDR3 contains 15 residues. CDR3: CATILQLPGQGEAFF. DNA for the CDR3: TGTGCCACCATATTACAACTCCCAGGACAGGGAGAAGCTTTCTTT.

This chain connects TRBV7-3 to TRBJ2-7, with TRBD2 matching 14 bases. Germline trimming cut 4 bases from V and 7 bases from J; bases unmatched to any gene: 6. CDR3 length equals 15 residues. Germline V CDR1 and CDR2: SGHTA, FQGTGA. The CDR3 loop reads CASSSGLAGGGEQYF. CDR3 nucleotide sequence: TGTGCCAGCAGCTCCGGACTAGCGGGAGGAGGTGAGCAGTACTTC.

The chain recombines TRBV30 with TRBJ2-1; 15 nucleotides agree with TRBD2. Trimming cost V 5 bases and J 6 bases; bases outside gene matches: 5. Looked up from germline, CDR1 is GTSNPN and CDR2 is SVGIG (reference sequence). The CDR3 loop spans 15 amino acids. The CDR3 coding sequence is TGTGCCTGGGGACCGGGACTAGCGGGGGGCAATGAGCAGTTCTTC. It is translated as CAWGPGLAGGNEQFF.

This clonotype appeared a few times. The chain links TRBV2 to TRBJ1-1; D is unclear. CDR1 and CDR2 (germline): SNHLY, FYNNEI. This CDR3 is built from 12 residues. Deletions cut 4 bases from V and 1 base from J, with 4 bases between. This CDR3 reads CASSVANTEAFF. The CDR3 nucleotides read TGTGCCAGCAGTGTCGCGAACACTGAAGCTTTCTTT.

This clonotype was seen a few times. The chain uses TRBV7-9 and TRBJ2-2; the match to TRBD1 covers 8 bases. With V trimmed by 5 bases and J by 2 bases, 7 bases remained unmatched. Germline CDR1 and CDR2: SEHNR and FQNEAQ (reference sequence). The length of the CDR3 is 16 residues. The CDR3 coding sequence is TGTGCCAGCAGCGTTACCGGGACAGGCAACACCGGGGAGCTGTTTTTT. This encodes CASSVTGTGNTGELFF.

This clonotype was observed many times. This chain links TRBV10-3 with TRBJ2-1; 9 nucleotides line up with TRBD1. The CDR3 runs to 14 residues. Germline CDR1 ENHRY, CDR2 SYGVKD. V was pared by 6 bases and J by 4 bases, with 4 bases of the junction left unmatched. The CDR3 region has the DNA TGTGCCATCAGCCCGACAGGGGGATACAATGAGCAGTTCTTC. Translating it yields CAISPTGGYNEQFF.

V usage is TRBV7-3 and J usage is TRBJ2-7; D unclear. Germline CDR1 reads SGHTA; CDR2 reads FQGTGA. V was pared by 1 base and J by 5 bases, with 9 bases between. The CDR3 is made up of 13 amino acids. CDR3 in amino acids: CASSLRIRDEQYF. The CDR3 DNA sequence: TGTGCCAGCAGCTTAAGGATCCGGGACGAGCAGTACTTC.

This clonotype was counted many times. The chain has TRBV7-8 and TRBJ2-7; a possible D gene is TRBD2 (5 bases). CDR3 length: 16 amino acids. The ends were cut back, 0 bases at V and 0 bases at J, with 12 bases in the middle. Per germline, CDR1 SGHVS and CDR2 FQNEAQ. The CDR3 region is CASSLARVFSSYEQYF. The CDR3 DNA is TGTGCCAGCAGCTTAGCGAGGGTCTTCAGCTCCTACGAGCAGTACTTC.

This clonotype has only a few counts. The chain recombines TRBV18 with TRBJ2-5; D gene ambiguous. The V gene lost 1 base and the J gene lost 5 bases, with 11 bases spanning the gap. This CDR3 comprises 14 residues. CDR1 KGHSH and CDR2 LQKENI come from the germline V gene. Here the CDR3 DNA reads TGTGCCAGCTCACCACAACAAAGGGCGGAGACCCAGTACTTC. Translation: CASSPQQRAETQYF.

The table lists this clonotype with many counts. The CDR3 DNA reads TGTGCCAGCAGCTTAGCGGTGGAACAGCCCCAGCATTTT. Encoded protein: CASSLAVEQPQHF. The rearrangement links TRBV7-8 to TRBJ1-5; no clear D gene. Germline assignment: CDR1 SGHVS and CDR2 FQNEAQ. Between the trimmed V and J ends, which lost 0 bases and 7 bases, there was a span of 7 bases. The CDR3 spans 13 residues.

The chain recombines TRBV10-3 with TRBJ2-1; D may be TRBD2 (5 bases). CDR1 ENHRY and CDR2 SYGVKD come from the germline V gene. The CDR3 runs 15 residues. The ends were cut back, 6 bases at V and 0 bases at J, with 12 bases in the middle. In DNA form, the CDR3 reads TGTGCCATCAGAGAAGCTACTAGCTCCTACAATGAGCAGTTCTTC. This gives the protein CAIREATSSYNEQFF.